Sequencing of this T cell receptor beta chain was carried out in a study of shared clonotypes between healthy human individuals. Turning to the study itself: There were three CD4 naive, three CD4 memory, two CD8 naive and one CD8 memory plates per donor.

V dropped 6 bases and J dropped 3; count of bases not matched to a gene: 10. Germline CDR1 MDHEN, CDR2 SYDVKM. There are 15 residues in the CDR3. In regard to this clone: Its antigen is still unknown.

TCRdb's table, derived via immunoSEQ multiplex PCR, lists solely in-frame clones and lacks some. Among around 1.4 million clones listed, around 98.5% were seen once. Findings and limits, study-wide: Clonotypes not shared had lower generation probabilities than those common to all four donors.

The clonotype originates from a man in his thirties or forties in good health. This sequence joins TRBV28 and TRBJ2-7, with 8 bases identical to TRBD2. Source material: naive CD4+ T cells sorted from blood. Subset reported: CD45RA+ positively selected. This chain's CDR3 is CASSPGGGGLYEQYF. As DNA, the CDR3 is TGTGCCAGCAGCCCCGGGGGGGGCGGGCTCTACGAGCAGTACTTC.